This T cell receptor beta chain was found in a study of blood T cell repertoires in COVID-19 (dated by TCRdb to the early 2020s). Turning to the overall study: Samples from collaborators originated in the United States, Italy and Spain and spanned both the acute and convalescent phases of COVID-19. Where HLA class I and class II types were available, the types were taken from metadata supplied by the sample provider, not from assay-based typing. Samples were obtained from the ongoing ImmuneRACE study (first 160 participants) and from over 1,000 subjects provided by 6 global collaborators. A freely available public database, intended as a resource for researchers studying the immune response to SARS-CoV-2, is where the repertoires were released. Nearly every sample came with metadata listing a de-identified subject ID, COVID-19 status, age in years and sex. Deeply sampled blood TCRbeta repertoires from subjects exposed to, actively infected with, or recovered from COVID-19 were included in the dataset. The prospective study material was composed of cDNA or gDNA derived from T cells, B-cell-depleted T cells, or PBMCs. Points the paper makes about the study in general: How much clinical and demographic metadata was included differed by source and by participant, and the metadata was provided uncurated.

TCRbeta CDR3 regions were amplified from genomic DNA by means of the immunoSEQ Assay, a bias-controlled multiplex PCR. In the source study's methods: The number of nucleated cells in each sample was estimated from the amplification of reference gene primers within the assay. Sequence reads were collapsed and filtered to measure the absolute abundance of every unique TCRbeta CDR3 rearrangement. Productive Simpson clonality was computed per sample as the square root of Simpson's diversity index over productive rearrangements. The clones in this table, taken by TCRdb from immuneACCESS, are in-frame only. Not every clone is retained; where verified, under half of the shortfall comes from an unresolved V gene, and the cause of the rest is unknown. That table furnishes V, J and clone size, whereas the DNA furnished D and trimming. This sample has around 500,000 clones in its table, and 75% to 90% of those were observed once. The ten most abundant clones make up just over 8% of the sample.

Participants in the prospective study were aged about 18 to 95 years, lived in 20 to 25 United States geographic areas, and enrolled through a virtual design. To assign participants to cohorts, the prospective study relied on clinical history that participants themselves reported in a screening survey and a study questionnaire. ImmuneRACE Cohort 3 recovered participants were defined by two consecutive negative NP/OP PCR tests, healthcare professional clearance, or symptom resolution. Each participant in the prospective study had whole blood, serum and a nasopharyngeal or oropharyngeal swab collected by mobile phlebotomists. Additional blood draws and questionnaires over an approximately two-month period could optionally be provided by prospective study participants. Before DNA extraction, blood samples from the prospective study were shipped at room temperature or frozen. Note on this clone: No antigen is known for it. Base qualities are missing; no much larger clone stands one base away.

V is pruned by 2 bases and J by 5 bases, leaving 9 bases of the junction without a gene match. In the germline V gene, CDR1 corresponds to MGHRA and CDR2 to YSYEKL. CDR3 length: 17 amino acids, cysteine to phenylalanine. Kept here is only the CDR3 DNA, which spans 51 bases and is read in frame from base 1. The chain is assembled from TRBV4-1 and TRBJ2-1; TRBD1 matches 10 bases in the middle. Sequenced material: PBMCs or T cells enriched from blood (not recorded which). The clonotype originates from a woman aged 55-69 years who had recovered from COVID-19. The DNA is as follows: TGCGCCAGCAGCCAACGAACCGGGACAGGGGTTAACAATGAGCAGTTCTTC. It codes for CASSQRTGTGVNNEQFF.